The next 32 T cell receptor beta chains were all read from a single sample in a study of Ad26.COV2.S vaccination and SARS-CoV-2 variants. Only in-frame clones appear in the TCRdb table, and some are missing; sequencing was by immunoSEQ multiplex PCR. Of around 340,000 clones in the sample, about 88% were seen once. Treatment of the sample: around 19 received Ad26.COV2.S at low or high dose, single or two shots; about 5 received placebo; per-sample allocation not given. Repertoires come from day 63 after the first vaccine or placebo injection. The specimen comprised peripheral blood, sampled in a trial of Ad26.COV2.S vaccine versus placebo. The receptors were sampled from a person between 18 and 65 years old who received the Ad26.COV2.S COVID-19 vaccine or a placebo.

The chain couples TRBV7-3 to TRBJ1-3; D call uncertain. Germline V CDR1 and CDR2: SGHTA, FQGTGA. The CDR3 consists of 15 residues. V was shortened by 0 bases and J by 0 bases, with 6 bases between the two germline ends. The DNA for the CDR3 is TGTGCCAGCAGCTTAACAAGGAGCTCTGGAAACACCATATATTTT. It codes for CASSLTRSSGNTIYF.

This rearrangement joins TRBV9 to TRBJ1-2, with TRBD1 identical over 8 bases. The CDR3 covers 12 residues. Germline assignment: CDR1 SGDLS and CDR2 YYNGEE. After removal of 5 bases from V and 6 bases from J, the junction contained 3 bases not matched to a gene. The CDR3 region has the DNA TGTGCCAGCAGTCAGGGGGCACATGGCTACACCTTC. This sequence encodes CASSQGAHGYTF.

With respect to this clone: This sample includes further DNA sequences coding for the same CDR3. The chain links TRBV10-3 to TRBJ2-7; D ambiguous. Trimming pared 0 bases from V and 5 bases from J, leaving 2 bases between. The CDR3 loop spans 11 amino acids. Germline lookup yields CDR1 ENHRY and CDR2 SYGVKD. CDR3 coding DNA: TGTGCCATCAGTGAGTCGCACGAGCAGTACTTC. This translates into CAISESHEQYF.

The CDR3 DNA follows: TGCGCCAGCAGCTTGGGTCGGGGCGTCACCACTGAAGCTTTCTTT. As protein: CASSLGRGVTTEAFF. The chain has TRBV5-1 and TRBJ1-1; D may be TRBD1 (5 bases). CDR1 SGHRS and CDR2 YFSETQ come from the germline V gene. Trimming stripped 0 bases from V and 4 bases from J, with 13 bases between. The CDR3 extends over 15 amino acids.

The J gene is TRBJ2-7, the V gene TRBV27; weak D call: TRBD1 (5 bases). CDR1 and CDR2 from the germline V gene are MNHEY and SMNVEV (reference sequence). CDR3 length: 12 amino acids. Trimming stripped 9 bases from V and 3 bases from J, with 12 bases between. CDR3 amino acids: CASIDRIYEQYF. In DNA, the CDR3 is TGTGCCAGTATAGACAGAATCTACGAGCAGTACTTC.

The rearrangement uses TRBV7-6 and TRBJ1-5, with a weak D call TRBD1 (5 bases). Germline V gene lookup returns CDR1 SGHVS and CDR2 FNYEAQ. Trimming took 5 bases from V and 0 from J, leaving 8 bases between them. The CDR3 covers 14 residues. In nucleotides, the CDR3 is TGTGCCAGCAGCCCGACAGATAGCAATCAGCCCCAGCATTTT. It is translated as CASSPTDSNQPQHF.

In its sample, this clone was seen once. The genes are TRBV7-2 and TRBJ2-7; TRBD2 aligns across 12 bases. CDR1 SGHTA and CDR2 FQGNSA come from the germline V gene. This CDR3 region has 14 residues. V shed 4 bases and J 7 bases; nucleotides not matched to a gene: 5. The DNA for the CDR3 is TGTGCCAGCAGCTGGGCTAGCGGGAGGGGTGAGCAGTACTTC. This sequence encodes CASSWASGRGEQYF.

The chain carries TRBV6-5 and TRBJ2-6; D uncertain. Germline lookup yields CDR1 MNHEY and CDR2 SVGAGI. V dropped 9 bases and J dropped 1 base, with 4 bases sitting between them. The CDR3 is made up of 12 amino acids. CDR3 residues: CASRSGANVLTF. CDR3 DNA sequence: TGTGCCAGTAGGTCTGGGGCCAACGTCCTGACTTTC.

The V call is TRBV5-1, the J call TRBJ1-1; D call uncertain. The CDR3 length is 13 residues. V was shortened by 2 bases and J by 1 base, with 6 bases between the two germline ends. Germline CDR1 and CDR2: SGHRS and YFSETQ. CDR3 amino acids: CASSFAENTEAFF. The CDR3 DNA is TGCGCCAGCAGCTTTGCAGAGAACACTGAAGCTTTCTTT.

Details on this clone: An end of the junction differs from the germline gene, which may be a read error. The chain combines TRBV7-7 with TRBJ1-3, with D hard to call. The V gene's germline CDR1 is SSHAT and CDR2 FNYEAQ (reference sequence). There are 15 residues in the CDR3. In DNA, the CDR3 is TGTGCTAGCAGCCCCACTTGGGGCTCTGGAAACACCATATATTTT. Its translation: CASSPTWGSGNTIYF. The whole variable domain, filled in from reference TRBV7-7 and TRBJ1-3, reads GAGVSQSPRYKVTKRGQDVTLRCDPISSHATLYWYQQALGQGPEFLTYFNYEAQPDKSGLPSDRFSAERPEGSISTLTIQRTEQRDSAMYRCASSPTWGSGNTIYFGEGSWLTVV.

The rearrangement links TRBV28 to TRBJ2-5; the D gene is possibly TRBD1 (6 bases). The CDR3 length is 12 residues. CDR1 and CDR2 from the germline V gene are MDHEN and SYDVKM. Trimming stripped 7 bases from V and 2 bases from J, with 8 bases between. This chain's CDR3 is CASKRGQETQYF. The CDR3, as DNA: TGTGCCAGCAAGAGGGGGCAAGAGACCCAGTACTTC.

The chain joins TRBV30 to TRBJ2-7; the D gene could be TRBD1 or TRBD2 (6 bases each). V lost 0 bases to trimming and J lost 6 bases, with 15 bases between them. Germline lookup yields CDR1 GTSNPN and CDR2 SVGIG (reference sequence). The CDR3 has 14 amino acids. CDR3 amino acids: CAWSVQGGWIEQYF. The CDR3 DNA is TGTGCCTGGAGTGTACAGGGAGGATGGATCGAGCAGTACTTC. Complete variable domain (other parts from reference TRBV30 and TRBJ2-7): SQTIHQWPATLVQPVGSPLSLECTVEGTSNPNLYWYRQAAGRGLQLLFYSVGIGQISSEVPQNLSASRPQDRQFILSSKKLLLSDSGFYLCAWSVQGGWIEQYFGPGTRLTVT.

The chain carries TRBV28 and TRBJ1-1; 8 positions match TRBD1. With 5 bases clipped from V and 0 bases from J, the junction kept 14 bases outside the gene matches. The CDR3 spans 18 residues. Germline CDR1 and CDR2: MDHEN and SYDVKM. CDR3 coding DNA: TGTGCCAGCAGTCAAGGATACCAGGGGGCGACTATGAACACTGAAGCTTTCTTT. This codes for CASSQGYQGATMNTEAFF.

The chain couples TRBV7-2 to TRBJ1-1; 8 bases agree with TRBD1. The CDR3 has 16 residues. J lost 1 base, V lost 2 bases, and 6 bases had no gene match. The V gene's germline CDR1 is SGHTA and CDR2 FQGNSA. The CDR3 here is CASSLFFGQGNTEAFF. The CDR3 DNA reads TGTGCCAGCAGCTTATTCTTTGGACAGGGGAACACTGAAGCTTTCTTT.

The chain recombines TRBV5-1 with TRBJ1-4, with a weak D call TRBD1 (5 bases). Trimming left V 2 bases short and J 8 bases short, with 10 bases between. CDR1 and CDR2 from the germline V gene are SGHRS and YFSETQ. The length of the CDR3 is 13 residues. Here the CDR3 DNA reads TGCGCCAGCAGCTTCCAGGGTCAGGAAAAACTGTTTTTT. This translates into CASSFQGQEKLFF. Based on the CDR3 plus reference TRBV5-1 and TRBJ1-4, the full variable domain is KAGVTQTPRYLIKTRGQQVTLSCSPISGHRSVSWYQQTPGQGLQFLFEYFSETQRNKGNFPGRFSGRQFSNSRSEMNVSTLELGDSALYLCASSFQGQEKLFFGSGTQLSVL.

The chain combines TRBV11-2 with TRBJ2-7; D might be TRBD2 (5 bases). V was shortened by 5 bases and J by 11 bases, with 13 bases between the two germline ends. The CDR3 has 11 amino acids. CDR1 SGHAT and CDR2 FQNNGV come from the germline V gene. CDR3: CASSPGSGEYF. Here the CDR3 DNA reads TGTGCCAGCAGCCCCGGATCCGGGGAGTACTTC.

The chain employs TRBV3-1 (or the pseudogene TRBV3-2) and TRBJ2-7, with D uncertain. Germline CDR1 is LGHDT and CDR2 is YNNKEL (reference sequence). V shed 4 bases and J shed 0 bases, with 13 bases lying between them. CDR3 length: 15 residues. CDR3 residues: CASSRSLTSSYEQYF. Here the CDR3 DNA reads TGTGCCAGCAGCCGGAGTCTCACCAGCTCCTACGAGCAGTACTTC.

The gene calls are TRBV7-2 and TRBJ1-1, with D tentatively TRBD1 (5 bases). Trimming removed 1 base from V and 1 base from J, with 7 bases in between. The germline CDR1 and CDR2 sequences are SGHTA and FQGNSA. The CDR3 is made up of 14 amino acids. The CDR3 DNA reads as TGTGCCAGCAGCTTAGGACAGTGGAACACTGAAGCTTTCTTT. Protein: CASSLGQWNTEAFF.

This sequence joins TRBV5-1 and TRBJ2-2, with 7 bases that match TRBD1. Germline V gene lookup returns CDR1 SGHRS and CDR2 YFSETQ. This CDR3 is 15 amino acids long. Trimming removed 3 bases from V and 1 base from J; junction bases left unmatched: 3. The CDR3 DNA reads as TGCGCCAGCAGCTGGGGGACAGAGAACACCGGGGAGCTGTTTTTT. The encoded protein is CASSWGTENTGELFF.

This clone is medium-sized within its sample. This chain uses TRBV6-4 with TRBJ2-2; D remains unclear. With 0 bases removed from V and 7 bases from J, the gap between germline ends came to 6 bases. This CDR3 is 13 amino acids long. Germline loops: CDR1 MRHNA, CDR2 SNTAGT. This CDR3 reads CASSDSDSGELFF. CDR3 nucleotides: TGTGCCAGCAGTGACTCGGATAGCGGGGAGCTGTTTTTT.

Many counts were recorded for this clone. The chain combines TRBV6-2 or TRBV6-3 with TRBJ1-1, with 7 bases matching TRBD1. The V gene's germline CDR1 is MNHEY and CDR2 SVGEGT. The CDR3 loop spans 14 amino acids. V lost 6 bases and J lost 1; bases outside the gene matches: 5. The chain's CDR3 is CASSPTGENTEAFF. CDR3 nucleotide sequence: TGTGCCAGCAGCCCCACAGGGGAGAACACTGAAGCTTTCTTT.

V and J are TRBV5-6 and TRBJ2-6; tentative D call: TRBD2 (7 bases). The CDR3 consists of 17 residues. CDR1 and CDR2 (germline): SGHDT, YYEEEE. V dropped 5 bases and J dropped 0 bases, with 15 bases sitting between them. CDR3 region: CASSYWGGGSGANVLTF. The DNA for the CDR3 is TGTGCCAGCAGTTACTGGGGAGGGGGCTCTGGGGCCAACGTCCTGACTTTC.

CDR3 region: CASSLDSPRHYGYTF. CDR3 coding DNA: TGCGCCAGCAGCTTAGACTCTCCAAGGCACTATGGCTACACCTTC. The genes are TRBV5-1 and TRBJ1-2; D ambiguous. The CDR3 is made up of 15 amino acids. In germline, CDR1 is SGHRS, CDR2 YFSETQ. Between the trimmed V and J ends, which lost 2 bases and 3 bases, there was a span of 14 bases.

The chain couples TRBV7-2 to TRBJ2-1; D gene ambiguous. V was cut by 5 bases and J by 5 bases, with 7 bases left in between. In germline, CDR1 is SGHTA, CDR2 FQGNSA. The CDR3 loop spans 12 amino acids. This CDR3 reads CASSPTDNEQFF. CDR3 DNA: TGTGCCAGCAGCCCGACGGACAATGAGCAGTTCTTC.

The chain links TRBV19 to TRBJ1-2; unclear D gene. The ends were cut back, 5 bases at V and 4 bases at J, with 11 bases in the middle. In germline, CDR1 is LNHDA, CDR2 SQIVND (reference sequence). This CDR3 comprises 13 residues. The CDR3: CASSAGKGYGYTF. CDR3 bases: TGTGCCAGTAGTGCGGGGAAGGGCTATGGCTACACCTTC.

CDR3 sequence: CASSPREGRGTEAFF. CDR3 DNA sequence: TGTGCCAGCAGCCCAAGGGAGGGTCGAGGCACTGAAGCTTTCTTT. The chain links TRBV9 to TRBJ1-1; the D is unclear. There are 15 residues in the CDR3. Germline CDR1 reads SGDLS; CDR2 reads YYNGEE. Trimming shortened V by 4 bases and J by 4 bases, and 17 bases separated the two germline ends. Variable domain in full (rest from reference TRBV9 and TRBJ1-1): DSGVTQTPKHLITATGQRVTLRCSPRSGDLSVYWYQQSLDQGLQFLIQYYNGEERAKGNILERFSAQQFPDLHSELNLSSLELGDSALYFCASSPREGRGTEAFFGQGTRLTVV.

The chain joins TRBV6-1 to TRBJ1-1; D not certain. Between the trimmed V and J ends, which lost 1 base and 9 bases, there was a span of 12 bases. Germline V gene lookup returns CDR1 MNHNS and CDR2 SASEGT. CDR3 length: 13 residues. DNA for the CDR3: TGTGCCAGCAGTGAAGGGTCGTTTGTGCAAGCTTTCTTT. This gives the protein CASSEGSFVQAFF.

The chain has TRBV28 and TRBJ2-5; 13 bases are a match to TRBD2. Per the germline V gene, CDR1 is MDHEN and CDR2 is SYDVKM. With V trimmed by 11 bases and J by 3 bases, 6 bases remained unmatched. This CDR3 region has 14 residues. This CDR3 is CASRGTSGKETQYF. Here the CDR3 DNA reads TGTGCCTCGAGGGGGACTAGCGGGAAAGAGACCCAGTACTTC.

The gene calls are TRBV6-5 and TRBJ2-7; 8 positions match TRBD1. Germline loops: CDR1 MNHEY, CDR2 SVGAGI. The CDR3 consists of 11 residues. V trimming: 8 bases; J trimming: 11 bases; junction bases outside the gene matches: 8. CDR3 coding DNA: TGTGCCAGCTGGCAGGGGGCTTCGAAGTACTTC. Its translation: CASWQGASKYF.

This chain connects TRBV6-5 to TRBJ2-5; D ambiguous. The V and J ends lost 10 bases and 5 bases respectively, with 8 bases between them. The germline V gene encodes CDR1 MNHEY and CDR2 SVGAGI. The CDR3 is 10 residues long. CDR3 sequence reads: CATKSETQYF. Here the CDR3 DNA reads TGTGCCACCAAATCGGAGACCCAGTACTTC.

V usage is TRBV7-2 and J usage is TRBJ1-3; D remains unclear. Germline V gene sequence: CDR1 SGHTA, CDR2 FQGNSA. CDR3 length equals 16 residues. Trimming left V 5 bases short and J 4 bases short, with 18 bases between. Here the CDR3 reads CASSLTKGGNGNTIYF. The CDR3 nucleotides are TGTGCCAGCAGCCTGACCAAGGGAGGGAACGGAAACACCATATATTTT.

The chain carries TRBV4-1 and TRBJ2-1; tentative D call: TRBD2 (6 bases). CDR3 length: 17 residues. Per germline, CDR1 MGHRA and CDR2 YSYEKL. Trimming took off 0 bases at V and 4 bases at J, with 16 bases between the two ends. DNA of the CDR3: TGCGCCAGCAGCCAAGATCGAGGGACTGGAACGTACAATGAGCAGTTCTTC. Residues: CASSQDRGTGTYNEQFF.